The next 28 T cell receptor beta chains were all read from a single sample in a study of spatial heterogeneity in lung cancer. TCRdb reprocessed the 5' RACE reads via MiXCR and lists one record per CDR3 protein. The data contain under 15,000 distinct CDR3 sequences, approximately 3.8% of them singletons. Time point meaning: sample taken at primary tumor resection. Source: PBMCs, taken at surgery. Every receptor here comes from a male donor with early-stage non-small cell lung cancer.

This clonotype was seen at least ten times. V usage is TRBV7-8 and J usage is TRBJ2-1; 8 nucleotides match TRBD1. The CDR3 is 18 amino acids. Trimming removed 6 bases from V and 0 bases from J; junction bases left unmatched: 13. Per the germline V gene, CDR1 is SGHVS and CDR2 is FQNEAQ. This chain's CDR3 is CASRNRGSRGSSYNEQFF. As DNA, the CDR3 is TGTGCCAGCAGAAACAGGGGGAGCCGGGGGAGCTCCTACAATGAGCAGTTCTTC.

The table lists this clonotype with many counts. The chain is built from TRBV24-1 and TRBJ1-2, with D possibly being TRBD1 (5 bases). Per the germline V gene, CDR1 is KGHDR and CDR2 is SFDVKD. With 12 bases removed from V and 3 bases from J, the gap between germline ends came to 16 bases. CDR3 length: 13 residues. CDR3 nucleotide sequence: TGTGCCGGGCTGGGACCTAATGACTATGGCTACACCTTC. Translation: CAGLGPNDYGYTF.

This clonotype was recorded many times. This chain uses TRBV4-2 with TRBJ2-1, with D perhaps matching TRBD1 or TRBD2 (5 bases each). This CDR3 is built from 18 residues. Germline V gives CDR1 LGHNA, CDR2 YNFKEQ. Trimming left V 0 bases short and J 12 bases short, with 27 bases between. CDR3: CASSQDNGRGTRPPWQFF. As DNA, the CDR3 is TGTGCCAGCAGCCAAGATAACGGTAGGGGAACTAGGCCCCCTTGGCAGTTCTTC.

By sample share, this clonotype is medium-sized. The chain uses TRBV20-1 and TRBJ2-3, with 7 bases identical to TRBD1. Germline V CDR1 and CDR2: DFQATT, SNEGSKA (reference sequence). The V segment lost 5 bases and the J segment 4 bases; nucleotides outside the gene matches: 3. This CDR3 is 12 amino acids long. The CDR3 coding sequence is TGCAGTGCTTTACAGGGGTCAGATACGCAGTATTTT. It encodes CSALQGSDTQYF.

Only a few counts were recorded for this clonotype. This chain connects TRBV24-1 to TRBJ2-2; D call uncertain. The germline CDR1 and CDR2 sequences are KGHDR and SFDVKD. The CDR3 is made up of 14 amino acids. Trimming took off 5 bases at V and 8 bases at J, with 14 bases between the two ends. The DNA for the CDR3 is TGTGCCACCAGTGGGACCTCACACCCTGGGGAGCTGTTTTTT. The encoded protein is CATSGTSHPGELFF.

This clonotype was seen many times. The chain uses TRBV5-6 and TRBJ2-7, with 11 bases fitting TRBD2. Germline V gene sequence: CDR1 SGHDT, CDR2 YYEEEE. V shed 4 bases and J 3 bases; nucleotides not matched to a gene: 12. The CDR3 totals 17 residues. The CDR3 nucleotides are TGTGCCAGCAGCGCTTGGGGGGCTGGGACTAGCGGCTACGAGCAGTACTTC. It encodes CASSAWGAGTSGYEQYF.

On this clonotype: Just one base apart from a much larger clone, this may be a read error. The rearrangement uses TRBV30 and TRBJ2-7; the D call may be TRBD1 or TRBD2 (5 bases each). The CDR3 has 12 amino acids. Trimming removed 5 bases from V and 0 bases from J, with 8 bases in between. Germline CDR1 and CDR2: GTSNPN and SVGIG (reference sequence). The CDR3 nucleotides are TGTGCCTGGCGGGGCAACTCCTACGAGCAGTACTTC. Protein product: CAWRGNSYEQYF.

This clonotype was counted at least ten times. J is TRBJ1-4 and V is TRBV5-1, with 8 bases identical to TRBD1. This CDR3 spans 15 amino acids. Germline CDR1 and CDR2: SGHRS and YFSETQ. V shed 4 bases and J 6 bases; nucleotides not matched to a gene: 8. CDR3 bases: TGCGCCAGCAGCCCCTACAGGGGGACGGATGAAAAACTGTTTTTT. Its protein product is CASSPYRGTDEKLFF.

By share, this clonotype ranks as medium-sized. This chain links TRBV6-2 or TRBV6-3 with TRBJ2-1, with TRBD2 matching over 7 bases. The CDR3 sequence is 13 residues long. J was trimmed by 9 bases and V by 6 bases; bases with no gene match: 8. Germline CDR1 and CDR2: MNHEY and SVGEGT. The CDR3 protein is CASRGLEWGEQFF. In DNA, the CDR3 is TGTGCCAGCAGAGGACTAGAATGGGGTGAGCAGTTCTTC.

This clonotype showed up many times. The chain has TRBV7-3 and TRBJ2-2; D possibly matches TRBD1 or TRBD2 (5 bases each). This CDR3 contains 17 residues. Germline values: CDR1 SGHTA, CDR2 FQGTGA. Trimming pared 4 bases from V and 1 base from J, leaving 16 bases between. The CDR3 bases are TGTGCCAGCAGCTCCGCGTTCATGGGGGAGAACACCGGGGAGCTGTTTTTT. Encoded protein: CASSSAFMGENTGELFF. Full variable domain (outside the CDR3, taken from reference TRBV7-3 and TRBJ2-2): GAGVSQTPSNKVTEKGKYVELRCDPISGHTALYWYRQSLGQGPEFLIYFQGTGAADDSGLPNDRFFAVRPEGSVSTLKIQRTERGDSAVYLCASSSAFMGENTGELFFGEGSRLTVL.

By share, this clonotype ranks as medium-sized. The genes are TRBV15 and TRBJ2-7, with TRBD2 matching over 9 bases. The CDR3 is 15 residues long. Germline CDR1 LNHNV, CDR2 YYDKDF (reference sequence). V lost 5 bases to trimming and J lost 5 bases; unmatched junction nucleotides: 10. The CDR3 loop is CATSAAGLANHEQYF. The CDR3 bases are TGTGCCACCAGCGCCGCGGGACTAGCAAACCACGAGCAGTACTTC.

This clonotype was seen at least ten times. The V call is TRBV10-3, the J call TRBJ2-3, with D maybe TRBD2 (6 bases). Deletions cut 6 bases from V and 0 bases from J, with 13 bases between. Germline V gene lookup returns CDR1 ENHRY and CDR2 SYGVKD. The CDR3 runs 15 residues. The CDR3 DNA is TGTGCCATCAGCGGAGGGCAAACTAGCACAGATACGCAGTATTTT. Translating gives CAISGGQTSTDTQYF.

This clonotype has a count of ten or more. The CDR3 DNA reads TGTGCCACCAGCAGAGATTCCAGCGGGGTTTACAATGAGCAGTTCTTC. It translates to CATSRDSSGVYNEQFF. This sequence joins TRBV15 and TRBJ2-1; TRBD2 matches 7 bases. V lost 0 bases to trimming and J lost 4 bases; unmatched junction nucleotides: 6. CDR1 and CDR2 (germline): LNHNV, YYDKDF (reference sequence). CDR3 length: 16 amino acids.

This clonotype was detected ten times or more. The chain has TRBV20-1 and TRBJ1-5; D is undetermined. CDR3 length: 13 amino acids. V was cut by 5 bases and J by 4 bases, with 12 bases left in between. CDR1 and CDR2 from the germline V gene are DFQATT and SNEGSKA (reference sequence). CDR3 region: CSAVTGVNQPQHF. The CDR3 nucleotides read TGCAGTGCTGTTACCGGGGTTAATCAGCCCCAGCATTTT.

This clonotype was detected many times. The CDR3: CASSQEGLGTVYNEQFF. As DNA, the CDR3 is TGCGCCAGCAGCCAAGAAGGATTGGGGACAGTCTACAATGAGCAGTTCTTC. The chain has TRBV4-3 and TRBJ2-1, with 7 bases that match TRBD1. CDR3 length equals 17 residues. The trim removed 0 bases at V and 3 bases at J, leaving 8 bases unmatched. Germline V gene sequence: CDR1 LGHNA, CDR2 YSLEER.

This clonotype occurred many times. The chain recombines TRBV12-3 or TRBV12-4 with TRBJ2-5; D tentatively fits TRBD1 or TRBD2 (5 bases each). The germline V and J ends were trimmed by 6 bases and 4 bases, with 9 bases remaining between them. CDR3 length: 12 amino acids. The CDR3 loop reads CASRNGGETQYF. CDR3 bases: TGTGCCAGCAGAAATGGGGGAGAGACCCAGTACTTC.

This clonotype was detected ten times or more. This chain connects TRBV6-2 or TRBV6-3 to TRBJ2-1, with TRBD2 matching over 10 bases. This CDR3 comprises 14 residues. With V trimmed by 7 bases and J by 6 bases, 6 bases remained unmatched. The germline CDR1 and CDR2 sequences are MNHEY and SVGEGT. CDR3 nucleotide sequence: TGTGCCAGCAAAGGACTAGCGGAGGTCAATGAGCAGTTCTTC. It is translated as CASKGLAEVNEQFF.

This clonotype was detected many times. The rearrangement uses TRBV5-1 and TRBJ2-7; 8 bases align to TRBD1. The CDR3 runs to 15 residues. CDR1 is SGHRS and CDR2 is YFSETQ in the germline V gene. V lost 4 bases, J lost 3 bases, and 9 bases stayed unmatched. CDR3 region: CASSLVQGGGYEQYF. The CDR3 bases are TGCGCCAGCAGCCTCGTACAGGGGGGCGGCTACGAGCAGTACTTC.

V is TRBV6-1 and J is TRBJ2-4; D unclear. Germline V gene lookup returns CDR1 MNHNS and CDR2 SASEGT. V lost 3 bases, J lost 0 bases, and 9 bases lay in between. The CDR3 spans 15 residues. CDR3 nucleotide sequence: TGTGCCAGCAGTGAGCCCGGGCTAGCCAAAAACATTCAGTACTTC. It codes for CASSEPGLAKNIQYF.

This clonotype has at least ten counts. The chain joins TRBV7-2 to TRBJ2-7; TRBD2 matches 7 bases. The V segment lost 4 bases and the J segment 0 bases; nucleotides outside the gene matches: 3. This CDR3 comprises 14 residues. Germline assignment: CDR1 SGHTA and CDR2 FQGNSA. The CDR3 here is CASSYGLGSYEQYF. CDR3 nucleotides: TGTGCCAGCAGCTATGGACTAGGCTCCTACGAGCAGTACTTC.

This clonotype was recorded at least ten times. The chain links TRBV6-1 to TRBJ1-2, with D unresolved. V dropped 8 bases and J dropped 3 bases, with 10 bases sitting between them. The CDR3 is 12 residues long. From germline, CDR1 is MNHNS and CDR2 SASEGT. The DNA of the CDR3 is TGTGCCAGCCTCCGACAAGACTATGGCTACACCTTC. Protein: CASLRQDYGYTF.

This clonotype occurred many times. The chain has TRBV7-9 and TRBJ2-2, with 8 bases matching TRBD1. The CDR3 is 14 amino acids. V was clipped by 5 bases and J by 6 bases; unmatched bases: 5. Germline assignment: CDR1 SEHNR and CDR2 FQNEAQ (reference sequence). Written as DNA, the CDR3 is TGTGCCAGCAGCCTGGACAGGGTCCCCGGGGAGCTGTTTTTT. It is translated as CASSLDRVPGELFF.

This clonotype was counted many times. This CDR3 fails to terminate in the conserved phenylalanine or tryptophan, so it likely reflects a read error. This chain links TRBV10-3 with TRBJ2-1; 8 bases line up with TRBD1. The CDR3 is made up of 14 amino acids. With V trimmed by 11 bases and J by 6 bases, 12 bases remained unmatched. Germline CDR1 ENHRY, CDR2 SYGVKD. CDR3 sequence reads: CAVERTGPSNEQFS. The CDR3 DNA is TGTGCCGTCGAGAGGACAGGGCCTAGCAATGAGCAGTTCTCC.

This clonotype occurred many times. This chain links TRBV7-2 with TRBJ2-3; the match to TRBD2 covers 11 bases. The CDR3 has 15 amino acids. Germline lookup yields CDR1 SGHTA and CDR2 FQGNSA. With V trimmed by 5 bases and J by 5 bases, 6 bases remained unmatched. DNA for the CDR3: TGTGCCAGCAGCCAACTAGCGGGAGCGGTAGATACGCAGTATTTT. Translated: CASSQLAGAVDTQYF.

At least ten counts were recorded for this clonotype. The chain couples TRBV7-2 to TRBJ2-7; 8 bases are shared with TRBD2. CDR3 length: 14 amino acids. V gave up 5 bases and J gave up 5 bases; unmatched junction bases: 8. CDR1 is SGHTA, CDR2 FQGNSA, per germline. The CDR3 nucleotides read TGTGCCAGCAGCCCGACTAGCGAGTATCACGAGCAGTACTTC. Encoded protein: CASSPTSEYHEQYF.

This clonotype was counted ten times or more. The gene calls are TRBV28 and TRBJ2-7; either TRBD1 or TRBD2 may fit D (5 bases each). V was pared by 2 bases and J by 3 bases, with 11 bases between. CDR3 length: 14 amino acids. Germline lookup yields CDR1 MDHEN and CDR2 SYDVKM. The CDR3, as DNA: TGTGCCAGCAGTTTAGACGGGACCCGCTACGAGCAGTACTTC. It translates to CASSLDGTRYEQYF.

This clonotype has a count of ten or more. The CDR3 sequence: CATSDLGGSSGTNTGELFF. CDR3 nucleotide sequence: TGTGCCACCAGTGATTTAGGGGGGTCCAGCGGTACAAACACCGGGGAGCTGTTTTTT. This sequence joins TRBV24-1 and TRBJ2-2; D is perhaps TRBD1 or TRBD2 (6 bases each). CDR3 length: 19 amino acids. The ends were cut back, 1 base at V and 2 bases at J, with 19 bases in the middle. Germline V gene sequence: CDR1 KGHDR, CDR2 SFDVKD.

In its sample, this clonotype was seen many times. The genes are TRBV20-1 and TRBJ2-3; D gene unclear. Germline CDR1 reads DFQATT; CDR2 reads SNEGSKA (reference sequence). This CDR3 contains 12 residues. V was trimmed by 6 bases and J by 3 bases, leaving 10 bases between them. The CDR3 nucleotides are TGCAGTGCACCTACAGTGACAGATACGCAGTATTTT. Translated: CSAPTVTDTQYF.